This T cell receptor beta chain was retrieved from a study of T cells in localized non-small cell lung cancer. Regarding the study as a whole: Appearances in adjacent lung were noted for a median around 55 of the top 100 tumor clones. Prolonged overall survival went with higher T cell density in the blood. Multi-region tumor sequencing was not done, so intratumor heterogeneity could not be excluded. Uninvolved adjacent lung showed the highest T cell clonality, exceeding tumor.

The CDR3 consists of 13 residues. Looked up from germline, CDR1 is KGHSH and CDR2 is LQKENI. Trimming took 0 bases from V and 7 from J, leaving 9 bases between them. In regard to this clone: Its specificity is not known.

Generated by immunoSEQ multiplex PCR, the TCRdb table keeps only in-frame clones and is missing some. Of 25,000 to 30,000 clones listed, 85% to 90% are singletons. The sample was peripheral blood, taken before any cancer treatment. This sequence was found in a female donor older than 55 with stage III squamous cell lung carcinoma. The V and J genes are TRBV18 and TRBJ1-1; possible D gene TRBD1, 6 bases. This CDR3 reads CASSPPFRGEAFF. CDR3 bases: TGTGCCAGCTCACCACCGTTCAGGGGTGAAGCTTTCTTT.